This TCR beta chain comes out of a study of cytomegalovirus exposure and HLA in healthy donors. The study ran its PCR with 60 Vbeta and 13 Jbeta primers. The table came from immunoSEQ multiplex PCR; TCRdb's copy has only in-frame clones and leaves some out. The data contain some 110,000 clones, approximately 12% of them singletons. Study-wide results and limits: As a later analysis showed, a missense DCLRE1C variant was linked to trimming of TCR beta V- and J-genes. Judged likely to be a sequencing artifact was a cluster of highly shared sequence variants. As was reported, the classifier diagnosed cytomegalovirus status with high specificity and sensitivity.

Note on this clone: No antigen is known for it.

The receptor was isolated from a man aged 40-55 years in good health and CMV-seropositive. What was sequenced was PBMCs.

The CDR3 spells CASSLSGRGEKLFF. As DNA, the CDR3 is TGTGCCAGCAGCTTATCAGGCAGGGGCGAAAAACTGTTTTTT. The rearrangement joins TRBV11-2 to TRBJ1-4; D might be TRBD1 (6 bases). V dropped 2 bases and J dropped 8 bases, with 12 bases sitting between them. CDR1 is SGHAT, CDR2 FQNNGV, per germline. The CDR3 contains 14 residues.